The 18 T cell receptor beta chains reported below all come from one sample, sequenced in a study of cytotoxic CD8 clonotypes in ibrutinib-treated CLL. The assay was immunoSEQ multiplex PCR, and TCRdb's table has in-frame clones only and misses some. This table holds some 290,000 clones, about 80% found once. Sample: PBMCs, taken before ibrutinib treatment. These TCRs come from a human donor with chronic lymphocytic leukemia.

The chain uses TRBV28 and TRBJ1-3, with 11 bases matching TRBD1. CDR1 and CDR2 (germline): MDHEN, SYDVKM. The CDR3 sequence is 18 residues long. The junction had 9 bases not matched to a gene; V was cut back by 2 bases and J by 3 bases. CDR3: CASSLVIGQGAGGNTIYF. DNA for the CDR3: TGTGCCAGCAGTTTAGTCATCGGACAGGGGGCTGGTGGAAACACCATATATTTT.

The chain combines TRBV28 with TRBJ2-1, with 11 bases identical to TRBD2. V lost 6 bases to trimming and J lost 3 bases; unmatched junction nucleotides: 4. Germline-derived CDR1 and CDR2 are MDHEN and SYDVKM. The CDR3 covers 15 residues. The CDR3 protein is CASRRTSGLYNEQFF. The DNA of the CDR3 is TGTGCCAGCAGGAGGACTAGCGGGCTCTACAATGAGCAGTTCTTC.

The chain couples TRBV7-9 to TRBJ2-7; D is ambiguous. Deletions cut 2 bases from V and 4 bases from J, with 18 bases between. CDR3 size: 16 residues. Germline CDR1 is SEHNR and CDR2 is FQNEAQ (reference sequence). CDR3 loop: CASSLRRDNRIYEQYF. The DNA of the CDR3 is TGTGCCAGCAGCTTAAGAAGGGATAATCGAATATACGAGCAGTACTTC.

This chain links TRBV5-1 with TRBJ2-7, with a weak D call TRBD1 (6 bases). V dropped 4 bases and J dropped 0 bases, with 14 bases sitting between them. Germline CDR1 SGHRS, CDR2 YFSETQ. The CDR3 contains 15 residues. In DNA form, the CDR3 reads TGCGCCAGCAGCCCATTTTGGGACATCTCCTACGAGCAGTACTTC. It codes for CASSPFWDISYEQYF.

The chain links TRBV5-8 to TRBJ2-2; no reliable D call. Between the trimmed V and J ends, which lost 0 bases and 6 bases, there was a span of 6 bases. This CDR3 has 13 amino acids. Per germline, CDR1 SGHTS and CDR2 YDEGEE. The CDR3 reads CASSLVGSGELFF. In nucleotides, the CDR3 is TGTGCCAGCAGCTTGGTAGGATCCGGGGAGCTGTTTTTT.

The V and J genes are TRBV19 and TRBJ2-3, with 7 bases that match TRBD2. The CDR3 loop spans 15 amino acids. J lost 0 bases, V lost 5 bases, and 5 bases had no gene match. CDR1 is LNHDA, CDR2 SQIVND, per germline (reference sequence). CDR3 protein: CASSSSGTSTDTQYF. In DNA form, the CDR3 reads TGTGCCAGTAGTTCGAGCGGGACCAGCACAGATACGCAGTATTTT.

This clone turned up a few times. V and J are TRBV12-5 and TRBJ2-3; no reliable D call. V dropped 4 bases and J dropped 2 bases, with 13 bases sitting between them. Germline V gives CDR1 LGHNT, CDR2 FRNRAP. The CDR3 length is 15 residues. The CDR3 loop reads CASGSEKGYTDTQYF. CDR3 coding DNA: TGTGCTAGTGGTTCCGAGAAAGGTTACACAGATACGCAGTATTTT.

The chain carries TRBV6-5 and TRBJ2-7; D is unclear. Trimming removed 8 bases at V and 6 bases at J, with 23 bases between. The CDR3 runs to 15 residues. In germline, CDR1 is MNHEY, CDR2 SVGAGI. In nucleotides, the CDR3 is TGTGCCAGCTCTCGCCTGGATTACGATAGTTCCGAGCAGTACTTC. Its translation is CASSRLDYDSSEQYF.

The chain combines TRBV5-1 with TRBJ2-1; D perhaps matches TRBD1 (6 bases). V was trimmed by 4 bases and J by 14 bases, leaving 19 bases between them. The CDR3 length is 13 residues. Germline lookup yields CDR1 SGHRS and CDR2 YFSETQ. The CDR3 loop reads CASSSGQGGREFF. For the CDR3, the DNA is TGCGCCAGCAGCAGTGGACAAGGGGGTCGGGAGTTCTTC. Filled out from reference TRBV5-1 and TRBJ2-1, the complete variable domain reads KAGVTQTPRYLIKTRGQQVTLSCSPISGHRSVSWYQQTPGQGLQFLFEYFSETQRNKGNFPGRFSGRQFSNSRSEMNVSTLELGDSALYLCASSSGQGGREFFGPGTRLTVL.

The table lists this clone with a few counts. The CDR3 DNA reads TGTGCCAGCAGCCAAGATGGCGGGAGAAGTTACAATGAGCAGTTCTTC. Its translation is CASSQDGGRSYNEQFF. This rearrangement joins TRBV4-2 to TRBJ2-1; 7 bases agree with TRBD2. After removal of 0 bases from V and 4 bases from J, the junction contained 6 bases not matched to a gene. CDR3 length: 16 amino acids. Germline V gene lookup returns CDR1 LGHNA and CDR2 YNFKEQ.

This clone occurred a few times. The same CDR3 is also encoded by other DNA sequences in this sample. V gene TRBV5-4 combines with J gene TRBJ2-1; D is unresolved. V lost 3 bases and J 6 bases, leaving 4 bases between the germline ends. Germline V gene data show CDR1 as SGHNT and CDR2 as YYREEE (reference sequence). The CDR3 is 11 amino acids. This CDR3 is CASSSGNEQFF. The CDR3 DNA sequence: TGTGCCAGCAGCTCGGGCAATGAGCAGTTCTTC.

The CDR3 coding sequence is TGTGCCAGCAGCGCCGATAATACGGACGAGCAGTACTTC. Its translation is CASSADNTDEQYF. This chain joins TRBV7-9 and TRBJ2-7; D uncertain. Germline-derived CDR1 and CDR2 are SEHNR and FQNEAQ (reference sequence). V lost 5 bases and J lost 5, with 13 bases in between. This CDR3 spans 13 amino acids.

The chain links TRBV7-2 to TRBJ1-6; D unresolved. The CDR3 is made up of 14 amino acids. The V gene lost 1 base and the J gene lost 4 bases, with 5 bases spanning the gap. The germline V gene encodes CDR1 SGHTA and CDR2 FQGNSA. This CDR3 is CASSLVSYNSPLHF. CDR3 bases: TGTGCCAGCAGCTTAGTTTCGTATAATTCACCCCTCCACTTT.

The V call is TRBV7-9, the J call TRBJ2-1; the match to TRBD2 covers 12 bases. The CDR3 length is 16 residues. Germline loops: CDR1 SEHNR, CDR2 FQNEAQ (reference sequence). V was clipped by 5 bases and J by 4 bases; unmatched bases: 6. CDR3 DNA sequence: TGTGCCAGCAGCAACACCCTAGCGGGAGGGTACAATGAGCAGTTCTTC. This sequence encodes CASSNTLAGGYNEQFF.

This clone was detected a few times. The CDR3 region has the DNA TGTGCCAGCAGTTCCGCCGGGACAGGGGTCTACGAGCAGTACTTC. It translates to CASSSAGTGVYEQYF. The genes are TRBV6-1 and TRBJ2-7; 10 bases agree with TRBD1. CDR3 length: 15 residues. V lost 5 bases and J lost 3; bases outside the gene matches: 7. CDR1 MNHNS and CDR2 SASEGT come from the germline V gene.

The chain uses TRBV25-1 and TRBJ1-2; 7 nucleotides agree with TRBD1. CDR1 and CDR2 from the germline V gene are MGHDK and SYGVNS. The ends lost 6 bases at V and 1 base at J; junction bases unmatched: 5. The CDR3 loop spans 14 amino acids. Here the CDR3 reads CASSKGGRNYGYTF. CDR3 DNA: TGTGCCAGCAGCAAAGGGGGCCGTAACTATGGCTACACCTTC.

V and J are TRBV18 and TRBJ2-1, with 10 bases identical to TRBD2. The ends lost 3 bases at V and 9 bases at J; junction bases unmatched: 8. There are 15 residues in the CDR3. Germline-derived CDR1 and CDR2 are KGHSH and LQKENI. The CDR3, as DNA: TGTGCCAGCTCACCTGCTAGCGGGAGTATCAGTGAGCAGTTCTTC. Amino acid sequence: CASSPASGSISEQFF.

The rearrangement links TRBV15 to TRBJ2-7; a weak D match, TRBD1 (5 bases). CDR1 and CDR2 (germline): LNHNV, YYDKDF (reference sequence). CDR3 length equals 14 residues. Deletions cut 0 bases from V and 2 bases from J, with 8 bases between. The CDR3 region is CATSRDRATYEQYF. In nucleotides, the CDR3 is TGTGCCACCAGCAGAGACAGGGCCACCTACGAGCAGTACTTC.